This entry describes one T cell receptor beta chain. This entry belongs to a study of shared clonotypes between healthy human individuals. Measured with immunoSEQ multiplex PCR; TCRdb has only the in-frame clones, and not every one. The sample shows roughly 300,000 clones, about nine tenths of them seen only once. The source material was memory CD8+ T cells sorted from blood. Described subset: CD45RO+ cells pooled with CCR7-negative TemRA cells. The clonotype was recovered from a man between 18 and 35 years old in good health.

The CDR3 nucleotides read TGTGCCAGCAGTGAACTCCCAAGCGGAGTGTACCAAGAGACCCAGTACTTC. Translated, it gives CASSELPSGVYQETQYF. The V gene is TRBV2, the J gene TRBJ2-5; D may be TRBD2 (5 bases). CDR1 SNHLY and CDR2 FYNNEI come from the germline V gene. V lost 2 bases to trimming and J lost 0 bases, with 16 bases between them. The CDR3 spans 17 residues.